The TCR beta chain under discussion was sequenced for a study of blood T cell repertoires in COVID-19 (dated by TCRdb to about 2020). In the study overall: Samples covering the acute and convalescent phases of COVID-19 were provided by collaborators in the United States, Italy and Spain. The material from the prospective study consisted of cDNA or gDNA derived from T cells, B-cell-depleted T cells, or PBMCs. Deeply sampled blood TCRbeta repertoires from subjects exposed to, actively infected with, or recovered from COVID-19 were included in the dataset. The repertoires were released in a freely available public database intended as a resource for research on the immune response to SARS-CoV-2. Samples came from the ongoing ImmuneRACE study (first 160 participants) plus 1,254 subjects from 6 global collaborators. Nearly every sample came with metadata listing a de-identified subject ID, COVID-19 status, age in years and sex. Where available, HLA class I and class II types were taken from metadata supplied by the sample provider and were not determined by assay-based typing. Results the study describes overall, beyond this receptor: The amount of clinical and demographic metadata varied by source and participant and was provided uncurated.

At the junction V is shortened by 4 bases and J by 4 bases; bases outside the gene matches: 7. The CDR3, from cysteine to phenylalanine, totals 15 residues. The kept DNA is CDR3 alone, 45 bases in frame from the first base. From the germline V gene, CDR1 is KGHSH and CDR2 is LQKENI. TCRbeta CDR3 regions were amplified from genomic DNA by means of the immunoSEQ Assay, a bias-controlled multiplex PCR. Regarding the original processing steps: Within the assay, amplification of reference gene primers was used to estimate how many nucleated cells each sample contained. To quantify the absolute abundance of each unique TCRbeta CDR3 rearrangement, sequence reads were collapsed and filtered. For each sample, productive Simpson clonality was calculated as the square root of Simpson's diversity index over productive rearrangements. TCRdb carries this immuneACCESS record with in-frame sequences only. Its versions omit some clonotypes, under half of them owing to an unresolved V gene in the studies checked, with the rest unexplained. The V and J calls and clone size come from that table; D and trimming were worked out from the DNA. Across this sample there are some 220,000 clones, with about 85% seen only once. The ten largest clonotypes hold about a sixth of the sample.

As concerns this clone: Its cognate antigen has yet to be identified. Per-base qualities were not stored, and no clone one base away is much larger.

The collaborating institutions used their own protocols to collect whole blood in K2EDTA tubes. For TCRbeta analysis, collaborators shipped samples in one of three forms: frozen whole blood, isolated PBMCs, or DNA extracted from either of those sample types. This chain joins TRBV18 to TRBJ2-3, with 8 central nucleotides matching TRBD1. The sample consisted of peripheral blood. This sequence was found in a woman of 80 years or more with active or convalescent COVID-19. The CDR3 reads CASSRAGGSPDTQYF. The DNA reads TGTGCCAGCTCACGGGCAGGGGGCAGCCCAGATACGCAGTATTTT. Extended through the reference TRBV18 and TRBJ2-3 proteins, this CDR3 yields the full variable domain: NAGVMQNPRHLVRRRGQEARLRCSPMKGHSHVYWYRQLPEEGLKFMVYLQKENIIDESGMPKERFSAEFPKEGPSILRIQQVVRGDSAAYFCASSRAGGSPDTQYFGPGTRLTVL.